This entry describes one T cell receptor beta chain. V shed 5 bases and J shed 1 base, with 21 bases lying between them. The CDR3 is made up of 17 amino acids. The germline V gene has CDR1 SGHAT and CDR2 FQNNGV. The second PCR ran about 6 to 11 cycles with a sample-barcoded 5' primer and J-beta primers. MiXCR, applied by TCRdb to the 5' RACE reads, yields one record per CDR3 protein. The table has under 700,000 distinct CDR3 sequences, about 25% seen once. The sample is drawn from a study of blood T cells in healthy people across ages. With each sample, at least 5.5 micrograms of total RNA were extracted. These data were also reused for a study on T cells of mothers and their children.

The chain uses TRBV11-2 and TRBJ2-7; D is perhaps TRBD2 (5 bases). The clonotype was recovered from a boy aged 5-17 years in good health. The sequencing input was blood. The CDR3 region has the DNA TGTGCCAGCAGCCCGAGATTGCAGGAGGACCCATCCTACGAGCAGTACTTC. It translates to CASSPRLQEDPSYEQYF.